This entry concerns a single T cell receptor beta chain. The antigen remains unidentified. Libraries were prepared by immunoSEQ multiplex PCR; TCRdb keeps only in-frame clonotypes and omits some of them. The sample has 37,000 or so clones, approximately 85% seen once. The sample comes from a study of T cells in narcolepsy. Overall study findings and caveats: Same-patient CSF and blood CD4+ T cell clonotypes included HCRT-specific and TRIB2-specific autoreactive ones. Autoreactive clonotypes reportedly recurred in blood of same and different patients, not controls.

J was trimmed by 2 bases and V by 3 bases; bases with no gene match: 6. The germline CDR1 and CDR2 sequences are SGHRS and YFSETQ. The CDR3 contains 16 residues. The origin of this receptor is a human donor with narcolepsy. What was sequenced was CD45RA- memory CD4+ T cells from PBMCs. This chain joins TRBV5-1 and TRBJ2-3, with TRBD2 matching 10 bases. The CDR3 nucleotides read TGCGCCAGCAGCTCTATAGCGGGGGGCCTCACAGATACGCAGTATTTT. Amino acid sequence: CASSSIAGGLTDTQYF.